These 20 T cell receptor beta chains were sequenced from one sample in a study of cytomegalovirus exposure and HLA in healthy donors. Here immunoSEQ multiplex PCR was the method, and the copy in TCRdb shows in-frame clones only, minus some. The table has around 150,000 clones, approximately 82% seen once; the top ten hold around 27%. Specimen: PBMCs. These receptors all come from a man aged 25 to 45 in good health and CMV-seropositive.

This rearrangement joins TRBV7-8 to TRBJ2-1; tentative D call: TRBD2 (5 bases). Trimming left V 5 bases short and J 10 bases short, with 24 bases between. The V gene's germline CDR1 is SGHVS and CDR2 FQNEAQ. There are 16 residues in the CDR3. CDR3 region: CASSPGSGGLSGEQFF. CDR3 sequence (DNA): TGTGCCAGCAGCCCGGGGAGCGGCGGACTCTCGGGCGAGCAGTTCTTC.

The rearrangement uses TRBV15 and TRBJ2-3, with D possibly matching TRBD2 (7 bases). V shed 5 bases and J shed 3 bases, with 18 bases lying between them. The CDR3 has 16 amino acids. CDR1 is LNHNV, CDR2 YYDKDF, per germline (reference sequence). For the CDR3, the DNA is TGTGCCACCAGCCCGATGGGGGGGGGCCAAACAGATACGCAGTATTTT. This sequence encodes CATSPMGGGQTDTQYF.

The chain carries TRBV27 and TRBJ1-1; TRBD1 aligns across 8 bases. V shed 5 bases, J shed 5 bases, and the junction held 1 base outside the gene matches. Germline V CDR1 and CDR2: MNHEY, SMNVEV (reference sequence). This CDR3 has 12 residues. The CDR3 nucleotides read TGTGCCAGCAGTACAGGGGGGACTGAAGCTTTCTTT. This codes for CASSTGGTEAFF.

V gene TRBV9 combines with J gene TRBJ1-2; D is unclear. Trimming pared 3 bases from V and 7 bases from J, leaving 16 bases between. Germline CDR1 and CDR2: SGDLS and YYNGEE. CDR3 size: 14 residues. CDR3: CASSAFGVRSGYTF. Written as DNA, the CDR3 is TGTGCCAGCAGCGCTTTCGGGGTACGAAGTGGCTACACCTTC.

The chain recombines TRBV30 with TRBJ1-2; TRBD1 is a possible D gene (5 bases). Between the trimmed V and J ends, which lost 4 bases and 7 bases, there was a span of 16 bases. The CDR3 contains 13 residues. Germline V gene data show CDR1 as GTSNPN and CDR2 as SVGIG (reference sequence). This chain's CDR3 is CAWTKQVPGGYTF. The CDR3 DNA sequence: TGTGCCTGGACAAAACAGGTTCCGGGTGGCTACACCTTC.

CDR3 in amino acids: CASSAGTGYETQYF. DNA of the CDR3: TGTGCCAGCAGCGCAGGTACAGGGTATGAGACCCAGTACTTC. The chain links TRBV11-2 to TRBJ2-5; weak D call: TRBD1 (6 bases). Germline V gene sequence: CDR1 SGHAT, CDR2 FQNNGV. The ends were cut back, 5 bases at V and 5 bases at J, with 15 bases in the middle. The CDR3 extends over 14 amino acids.

This sequence joins TRBV6-5 and TRBJ2-7; possibly TRBD2 for D (6 bases). Deletions cut 7 bases from V and 6 bases from J, with 16 bases between. This CDR3 is 13 amino acids long. The germline CDR1 and CDR2 sequences are MNHEY and SVGAGI. The CDR3 reads CASTPRRAVEQYF. DNA for the CDR3: TGTGCCAGCACTCCCCGGAGGGCGGTCGAGCAGTACTTC.

Only one count was recorded for this clone. The V call is TRBV6-6, the J call TRBJ1-2; D perhaps matches TRBD1 (6 bases). CDR3 length: 15 residues. Germline values: CDR1 MNHNY, CDR2 SVGAGI (reference sequence). V was cut by 0 bases and J by 5 bases, with 13 bases left in between. The CDR3 DNA reads TGTGCCAGCAGTTACTCATGGGGAGGGGGGTATGGCTACACCTTC. It codes for CASSYSWGGGYGYTF.

This sequence joins TRBV5-4 and TRBJ1-1; D not resolved. This CDR3 contains 13 residues. Per germline, CDR1 SGHNT and CDR2 YYREEE (reference sequence). V lost 4 bases and J lost 1, with 8 bases in between. CDR3 sequence: CASSEGRNTEAFF. The DNA for the CDR3 is TGTGCCAGCAGCGAAGGGAGGAACACTGAAGCTTTCTTT. The full variable domain, completed using reference TRBV5-4 and TRBJ1-1, is ETGVTQSPTHLIKTRGQQVTLRCSSQSGHNTVSWYQQALGQGPQFIFQYYREEENGRGNFPPRFSGLQFPNYSSELNVNALELDDSALYLCASSEGRNTEAFFGQGTRLTVV.

This clone came up a few times. The rearrangement uses TRBV30 and TRBJ2-2; tentative D call: TRBD1 (5 bases). Germline CDR1 GTSNPN, CDR2 SVGIG (reference sequence). V dropped 3 bases and J dropped 6 bases, with 11 bases sitting between them. The CDR3 contains 13 residues. Written as DNA, the CDR3 is TGTGCCTGGAGCCGGCAGGGTGCCGGGGAGCTGTTTTTT. Amino acids: CAWSRQGAGELFF.

The table lists this clone with many counts. This chain uses TRBV5-1 with TRBJ1-4; D not resolved. CDR3 length: 13 residues. V lost 0 bases and J lost 11, with 11 bases in between. The germline V gene encodes CDR1 SGHRS and CDR2 YFSETQ. The CDR3 is CASSLDGLSKLFF. The CDR3 DNA reads TGCGCCAGCAGCTTGGACGGTCTTTCCAAACTGTTTTTT.

In its sample, this clone was seen a few times. The chain carries TRBV18 and TRBJ1-6, with 7 bases matching TRBD1. V shed 5 bases, J shed 5 bases, and the junction held 6 bases outside the gene matches. Per the germline V gene, CDR1 is KGHSH and CDR2 is LQKENI. CDR3 size: 15 residues. The CDR3 bases are TGTGCCAGCTCAATGAATCAGGGGGATAATTCACCCCTCCACTTT. This gives the protein CASSMNQGDNSPLHF.

The chain carries TRBV6-1 and TRBJ2-7, with 8 positions matching TRBD1. This CDR3 is built from 15 residues. J was trimmed by 2 bases and V by 3 bases; bases with no gene match: 6. Per germline, CDR1 MNHNS and CDR2 SASEGT. CDR3 region: CASSDPGTGPYEQYF. Written as DNA, the CDR3 is TGTGCCAGCAGTGATCCCGGGACAGGTCCCTACGAGCAGTACTTC.

This clone has more than one count but fewer than ten. The V call is TRBV4-2, the J call TRBJ2-1; 10 bases match TRBD2. The V segment lost 0 bases and the J segment 5 bases; nucleotides outside the gene matches: 4. The CDR3 length is 16 residues. Germline CDR1 LGHNA, CDR2 YNFKEQ. The CDR3 loop reads CASSQEWTSGHNEQFF. CDR3 bases: TGTGCCAGCAGCCAAGAATGGACTAGCGGACACAATGAGCAGTTCTTC.

The chain joins TRBV10-1 to TRBJ2-3, with 9 bases matching TRBD2. The CDR3 is made up of 15 amino acids. From germline, CDR1 is WNHNN and CDR2 SYGVQD (reference sequence). V gave up 3 bases and J gave up 1 base; unmatched junction bases: 2. The CDR3 region has the DNA TGCGCCAGCAGTGATCAGCGGGGGGGCACAGATACGCAGTATTTT. This translates into CASSDQRGGTDTQYF.

The chain joins TRBV6-6 to TRBJ1-2, with TRBD1 matching 11 bases. The V gene's germline CDR1 is MNHNY and CDR2 SVGAGI (reference sequence). The CDR3 length is 15 residues. The junction had 13 bases not matched to a gene; V was cut back by 9 bases and J by 7 bases. CDR3: CASSSDRGQFRGYTF. The CDR3 DNA is TGTGCCAGTTCCTCGGACAGGGGGCAATTCCGTGGCTACACCTTC.

A single count supports this clone. CDR3 sequence reads: CASSELRSSYEQYF. DNA for the CDR3: TGTGCCAGCAGTGAATTAAGGAGCTCCTACGAGCAGTACTTC. The chain couples TRBV2 to TRBJ2-7; no clear D gene. This CDR3 spans 14 amino acids. Per the germline V gene, CDR1 is SNHLY and CDR2 is FYNNEI. V was clipped by 2 bases and J by 0 bases, with 8 bases between them.

The chain links TRBV29-1 to TRBJ2-1; 12 positions agree with TRBD2. The junction had 5 bases not matched to a gene; V was cut back by 7 bases and J by 4 bases. Germline V gene sequence: CDR1 SQVTM, CDR2 ANQGSEA. This CDR3 is 14 amino acids long. CDR3 DNA: TGCAGCGGACGGACTAGCGGGACGTACAATGAGCAGTTCTTC. This encodes CSGRTSGTYNEQFF.

This rearrangement joins TRBV19 to TRBJ1-3; 7 bases map to TRBD1. The trim removed 4 bases at V and 0 bases at J, leaving 6 bases unmatched. Germline loops: CDR1 LNHDA, CDR2 SQIVND (reference sequence). The CDR3 length is 16 residues. The CDR3: CASSTSGQSSGNTIYF. The CDR3 DNA is TGTGCCAGTAGTACCTCGGGACAGAGCTCTGGAAACACCATATATTTT.

The rearrangement links TRBV2 to TRBJ2-3; D might be TRBD2 (6 bases). Germline lookup yields CDR1 SNHLY and CDR2 FYNNEI. V shed 10 bases and J shed 1 base, with 15 bases lying between them. The CDR3 runs 14 residues. The CDR3: CATRREGGTDTQYF. As DNA, the CDR3 is TGTGCCACTAGGCGGGAAGGGGGCACAGATACGCAGTATTTT.